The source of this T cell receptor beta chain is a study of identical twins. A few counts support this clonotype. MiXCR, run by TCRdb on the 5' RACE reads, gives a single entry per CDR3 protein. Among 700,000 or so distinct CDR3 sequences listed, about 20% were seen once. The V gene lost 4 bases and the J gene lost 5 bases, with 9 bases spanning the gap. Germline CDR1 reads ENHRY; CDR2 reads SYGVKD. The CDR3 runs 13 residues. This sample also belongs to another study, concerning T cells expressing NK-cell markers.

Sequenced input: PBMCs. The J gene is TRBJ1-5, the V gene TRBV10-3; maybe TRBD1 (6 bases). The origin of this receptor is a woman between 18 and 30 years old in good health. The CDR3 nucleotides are TGTGCCATCAGTGGACAGGCAGATCAGCCCCAGCATTTT. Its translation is CAISGQADQPQHF.